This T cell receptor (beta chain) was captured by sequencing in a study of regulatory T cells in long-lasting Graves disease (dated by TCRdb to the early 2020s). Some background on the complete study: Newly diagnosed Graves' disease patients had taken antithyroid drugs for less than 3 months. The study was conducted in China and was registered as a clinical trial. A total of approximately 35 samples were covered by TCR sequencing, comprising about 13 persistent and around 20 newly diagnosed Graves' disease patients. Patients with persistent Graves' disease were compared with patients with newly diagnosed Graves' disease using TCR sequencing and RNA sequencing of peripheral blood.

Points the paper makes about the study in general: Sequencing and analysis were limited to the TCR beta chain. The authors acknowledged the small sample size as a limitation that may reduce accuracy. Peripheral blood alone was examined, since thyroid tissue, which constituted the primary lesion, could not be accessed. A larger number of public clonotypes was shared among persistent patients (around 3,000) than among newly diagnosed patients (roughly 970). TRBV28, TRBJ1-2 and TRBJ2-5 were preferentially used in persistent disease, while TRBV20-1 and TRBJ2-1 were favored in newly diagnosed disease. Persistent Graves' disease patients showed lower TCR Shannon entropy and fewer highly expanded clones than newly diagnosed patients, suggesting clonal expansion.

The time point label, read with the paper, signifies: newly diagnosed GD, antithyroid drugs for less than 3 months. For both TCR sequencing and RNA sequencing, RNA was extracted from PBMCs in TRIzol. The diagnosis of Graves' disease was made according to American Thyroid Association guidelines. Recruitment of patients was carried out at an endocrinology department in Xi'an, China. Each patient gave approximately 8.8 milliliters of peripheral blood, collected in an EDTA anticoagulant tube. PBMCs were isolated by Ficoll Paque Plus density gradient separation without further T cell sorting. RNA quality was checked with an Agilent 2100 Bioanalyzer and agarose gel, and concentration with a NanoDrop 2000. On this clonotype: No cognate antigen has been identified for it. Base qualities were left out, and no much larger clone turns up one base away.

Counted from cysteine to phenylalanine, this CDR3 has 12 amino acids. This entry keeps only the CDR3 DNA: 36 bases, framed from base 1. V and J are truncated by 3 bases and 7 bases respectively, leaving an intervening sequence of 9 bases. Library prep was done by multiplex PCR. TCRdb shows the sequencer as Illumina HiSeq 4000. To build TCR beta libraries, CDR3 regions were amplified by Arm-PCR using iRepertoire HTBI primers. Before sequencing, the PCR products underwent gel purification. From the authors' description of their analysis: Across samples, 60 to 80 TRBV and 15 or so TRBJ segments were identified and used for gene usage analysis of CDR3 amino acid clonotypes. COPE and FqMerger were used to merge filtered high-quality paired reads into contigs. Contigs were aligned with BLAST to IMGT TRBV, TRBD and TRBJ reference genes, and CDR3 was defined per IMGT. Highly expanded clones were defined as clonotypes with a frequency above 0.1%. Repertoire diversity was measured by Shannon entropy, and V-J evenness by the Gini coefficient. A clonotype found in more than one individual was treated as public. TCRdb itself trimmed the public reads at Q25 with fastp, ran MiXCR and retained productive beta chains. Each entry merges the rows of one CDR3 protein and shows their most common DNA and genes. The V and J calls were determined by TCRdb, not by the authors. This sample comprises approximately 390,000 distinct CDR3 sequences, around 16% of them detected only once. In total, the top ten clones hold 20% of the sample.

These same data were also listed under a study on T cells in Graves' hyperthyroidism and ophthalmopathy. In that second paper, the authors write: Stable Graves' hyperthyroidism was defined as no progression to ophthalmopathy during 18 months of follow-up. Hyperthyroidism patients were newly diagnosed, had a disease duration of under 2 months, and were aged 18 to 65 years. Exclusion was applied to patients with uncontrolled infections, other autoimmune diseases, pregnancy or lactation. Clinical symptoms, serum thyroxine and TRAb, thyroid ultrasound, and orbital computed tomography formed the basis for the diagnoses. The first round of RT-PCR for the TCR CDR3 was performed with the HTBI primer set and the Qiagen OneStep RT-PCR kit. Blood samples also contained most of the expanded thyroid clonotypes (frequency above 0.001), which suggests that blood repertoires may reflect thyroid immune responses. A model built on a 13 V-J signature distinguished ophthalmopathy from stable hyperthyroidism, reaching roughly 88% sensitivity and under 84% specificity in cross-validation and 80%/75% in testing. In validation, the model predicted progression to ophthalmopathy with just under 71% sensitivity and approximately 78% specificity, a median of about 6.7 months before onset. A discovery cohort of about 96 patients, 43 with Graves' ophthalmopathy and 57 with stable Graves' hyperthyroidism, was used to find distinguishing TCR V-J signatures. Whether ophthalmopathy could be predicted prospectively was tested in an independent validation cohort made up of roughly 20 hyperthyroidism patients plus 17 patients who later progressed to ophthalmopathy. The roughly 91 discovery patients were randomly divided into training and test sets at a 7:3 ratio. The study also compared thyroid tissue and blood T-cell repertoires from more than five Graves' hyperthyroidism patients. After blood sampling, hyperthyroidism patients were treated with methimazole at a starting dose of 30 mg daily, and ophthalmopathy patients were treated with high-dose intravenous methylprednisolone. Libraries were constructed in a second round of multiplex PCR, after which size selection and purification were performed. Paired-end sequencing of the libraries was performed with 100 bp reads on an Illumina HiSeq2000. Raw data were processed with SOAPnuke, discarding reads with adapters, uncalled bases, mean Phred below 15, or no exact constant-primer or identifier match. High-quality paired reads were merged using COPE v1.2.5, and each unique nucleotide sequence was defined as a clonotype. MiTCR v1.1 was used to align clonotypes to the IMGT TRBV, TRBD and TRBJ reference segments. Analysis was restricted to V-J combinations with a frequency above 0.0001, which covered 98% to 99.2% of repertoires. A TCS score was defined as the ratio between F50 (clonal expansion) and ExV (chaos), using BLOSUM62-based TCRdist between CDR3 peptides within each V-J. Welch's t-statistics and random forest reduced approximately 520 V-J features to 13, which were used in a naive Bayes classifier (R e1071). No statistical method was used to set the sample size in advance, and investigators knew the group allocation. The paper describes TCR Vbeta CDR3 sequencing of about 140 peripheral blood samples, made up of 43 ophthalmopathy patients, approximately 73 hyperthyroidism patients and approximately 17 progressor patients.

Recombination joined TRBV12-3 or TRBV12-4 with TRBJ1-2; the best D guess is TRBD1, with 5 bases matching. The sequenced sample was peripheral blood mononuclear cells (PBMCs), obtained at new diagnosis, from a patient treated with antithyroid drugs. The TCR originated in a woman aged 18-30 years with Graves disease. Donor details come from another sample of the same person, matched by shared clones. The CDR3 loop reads CASSFPGGGYTF. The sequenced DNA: TGTGCCAGCAGTTTCCCGGGGGGTGGCTACACCTTC.